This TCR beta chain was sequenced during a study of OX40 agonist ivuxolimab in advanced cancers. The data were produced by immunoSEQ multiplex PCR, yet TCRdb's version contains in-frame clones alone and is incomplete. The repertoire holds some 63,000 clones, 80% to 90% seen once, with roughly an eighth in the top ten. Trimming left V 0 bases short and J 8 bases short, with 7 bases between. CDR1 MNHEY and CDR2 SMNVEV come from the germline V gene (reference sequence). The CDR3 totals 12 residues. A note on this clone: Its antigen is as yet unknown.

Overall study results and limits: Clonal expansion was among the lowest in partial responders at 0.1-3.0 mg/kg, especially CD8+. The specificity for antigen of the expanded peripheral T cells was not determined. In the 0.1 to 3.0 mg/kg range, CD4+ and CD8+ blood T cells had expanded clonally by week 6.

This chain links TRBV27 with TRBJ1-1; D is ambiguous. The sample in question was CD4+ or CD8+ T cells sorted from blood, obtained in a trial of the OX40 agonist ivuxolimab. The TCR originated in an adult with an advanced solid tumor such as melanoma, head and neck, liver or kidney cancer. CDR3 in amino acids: CASSLSGSEAFF. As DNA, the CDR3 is TGTGCCAGCAGTTTATCGGGCTCCGAAGCTTTCTTT.